The 23 T cell receptor beta chains below were found in one sample sequenced in a study of tumor-infiltrating lymphocytes in primary liver carcinoma. Investigators took RNA and DNA out together from about 20-30 mg of unsorted bulk tissue. Synthesis of TCR beta cDNA was carried out from 450 to 650 ng total RNA with a constant-region primer. Modified slightly, ARM-PCR produced TCR beta libraries over three nested multiplex PCR rounds. It was with TRBV1-TRBV30 forward primers and a C-beta reverse primer that the first two PCR rounds were run, at roughly 10 cycles each. Using its own MiXCR run on the multiplex PCR reads, TCRdb lists one record per CDR3 protein. Of around 120,000 distinct CDR3 sequences in the sample, about 68% were seen once. Material for sequencing was liver tumor tissue from sampling region 1. Subset defined: tumor region T1, superior pole. The receptors were sampled from an older woman with primary liver carcinoma and hepatitis B virus infection.

About this clonotype: One end of the junction does not line up with germline, which may come from a read error. V and J are TRBV7-8 and TRBJ2-7; TRBD2 might be the D (6 bases). The CDR3 loop spans 15 amino acids. CDR1 is SGHVS and CDR2 is FQNEAQ in the germline V gene. For the CDR3, the DNA is TGTGTCACCACCCTTCTGGGAGGTCCCTCCTACGAGCAGTGCTTC. Translated: CVTTLLGGPSYEQCF. The full variable domain, completed using reference TRBV7-8 and TRBJ2-7, is GAGVSQSPRYKVAKRGQDVALRCDPISGHVSLFWYQQALGQGPEFLTYFQNEAQLDKSGLPSDRFFAERPEGSVSTLKIQRTQQEDSAVYLCVTTLLGGPSYEQCFGPGTRLTVT.

The rearrangement links TRBV6-5 to TRBJ1-1, with unresolved D. Trimming pared 3 bases from V and 5 bases from J, leaving 13 bases between. CDR3 length equals 14 residues. Germline V gene sequence: CDR1 MNHEY, CDR2 SVGAGI. The CDR3 bases are TGTGCCAGCAGTTATGAACGGGGAGGAACTGAAGCTTTCTTT. As protein: CASSYERGGTEAFF.

As concerns this clonotype: The junction and the germline gene differ at one end; a read error may be behind it. V is TRBV7-9 and J is TRBJ1-2, with 7 nucleotides matching TRBD1. This CDR3 comprises 15 residues. Germline-derived CDR1 and CDR2 are SEHNR and FQNEAQ (reference sequence). CDR3 nucleotides: TGTGCCAACAGCTTAGGGATGGAGGGGGCGAGTGGTTACACCTTC. Translating gives CANSLGMEGASGYTF.

Regarding this clonotype: The CDR3 ends on some other residue instead of the conserved phenylalanine or tryptophan, so this is likely a read error. V gene TRBV4-2 combines with J gene TRBJ1-2; D not resolved. The CDR3 length is 15 residues. Germline V lookup: CDR1 LGHNA, CDR2 YNFKEQ. The CDR3 reads CASSQDIYSSYGYTL. For the CDR3, the DNA is TGTGCTAGCAGCCAAGATATTTACAGCTCCTATGGCTACACCTTA.

Turning to this clonotype: This may be a read error, as it is one base from a much larger clone. CDR3 DNA sequence: TGTGCCAGCGTCAGAGATGCAGGGGGCTCCTCTGAAGCTTTCTTT. Protein product: CASVRDAGGSSEAFF. The V call is TRBV6-1, the J call TRBJ1-1, with TRBD1 matching over 8 bases. This CDR3 is built from 15 residues. V lost 8 bases to trimming and J lost 6 bases; unmatched junction nucleotides: 14. Germline V gene data show CDR1 as MNHNS and CDR2 as SASEGT.

V is TRBV10-3 and J is TRBJ2-2, with D hard to call. The germline CDR1 and CDR2 sequences are ENHRY and SYGVKD. Trimming pared 7 bases from V and 0 bases from J, leaving 15 bases between. This CDR3 is built from 16 residues. The CDR3 is CAIKTTGGANTGELFF. The CDR3, as DNA: TGTGCCATCAAAACGACTGGCGGAGCGAACACCGGGGAGCTGTTTTTT.

With regard to this clonotype: This may be a read error: a much more frequent sequence differs by one nucleotide. The chain has TRBV29-1 and TRBJ1-5, with D hard to call. V lost 0 bases, J lost 11 bases, and 11 bases lay in between. The CDR3 contains 12 residues. CDR1 is SQVTM, CDR2 ANQGSEA, per germline. The CDR3 bases are TGCAGCGTTGAAGATCGAGGGAGAGCCCAGCATTTT. It yields the protein CSVEDRGRAQHF.

V and J are TRBV5-1 and TRBJ1-1; the D gene is possibly TRBD1 (6 bases). The length of the CDR3 is 14 residues. V gave up 2 bases and J gave up 7 bases, with 15 bases separating them. Germline V gives CDR1 SGHRS, CDR2 YFSETQ. The CDR3 DNA is TGCGCCAGCAGCTTACTAGGGACAACCCTTGAAGCTTTCTTT. This gives the protein CASSLLGTTLEAFF.

On this clonotype: One end of the junction does not line up with germline, which may come from a read error. The rearrangement links TRBV28 to TRBJ2-7; a possible D gene is TRBD2 (7 bases). Germline CDR1 is MDHEN and CDR2 is SYDVKM. The CDR3 spans 19 residues. The CDR3 loop reads CVSRSQGSAIGRRPYEQYF. The CDR3 coding sequence is TGTGTCAGCAGGTCTCAGGGGTCGGCTATCGGGAGGCGCCCCTACGAGCAGTACTTC.

This clonotype was recorded a few times. A much larger clone sits a single nucleotide away, making a read error possible. The genes are TRBV29-1 and TRBJ2-7; 14 bases match TRBD2. The CDR3 has 16 amino acids. Germline CDR1 SQVTM, CDR2 ANQGSEA. V shed 4 bases and J 3 bases; nucleotides not matched to a gene: 8. Here the CDR3 DNA reads TGCAGCGTTGCGGGACTAGCGGGAGTGAGTGTCTACGAGCAGTACTTC. Translating it yields CSVAGLAGVSVYEQYF.

V usage is TRBV2 and J usage is TRBJ2-3, with D unresolved. The V and J ends lost 5 bases and 6 bases respectively, with 15 bases between them. The CDR3 extends over 14 amino acids. Germline lookup yields CDR1 SNHLY and CDR2 FYNNEI. The CDR3 reads CASSIRTPRDTQYF. For the CDR3, the DNA is TGTGCCAGCAGTATCCGGACCCCCCGGGATACGCAGTATTTT.

To note about this clonotype: One end of the junction does not line up with germline, which may come from a read error. The V call is TRBV6-1, the J call TRBJ2-1; D uncertain. In germline, CDR1 is MNHNS, CDR2 SASEGT. The CDR3 consists of 13 residues. The CDR3 DNA sequence: TGTGCCAACAGTGAAGTGTATTACAATGAGCAGTTCTTC. As protein: CANSEVYYNEQFF.

The CDR3 coding sequence is TGTGCCAGCAGCTTTGGCAGCACAGATACGCAGTATTTT. Amino acid sequence: CASSFGSTDTQYF. The chain uses TRBV5-6 and TRBJ2-3; no clear D gene. V lost 2 bases and J lost 0, with 4 bases in between. The CDR3 loop spans 13 amino acids. From germline, CDR1 is SGHDT and CDR2 YYEEEE.

The rearrangement uses TRBV7-9 and TRBJ2-1; 11 nucleotides line up with TRBD2. Looked up from germline, CDR1 is SEHNR and CDR2 is FQNEAQ (reference sequence). The CDR3 contains 18 residues. The V gene end was trimmed by 5 bases and the J gene end by 6 bases; junction bases not matched to a gene: 15. CDR3 region: CASSLTIAGGLYVNEQFF. CDR3 DNA: TGTGCCAGCAGCCTCACTATAGCGGGAGGGCTCTACGTCAATGAGCAGTTCTTC.

Remarks on this clonotype: Since the CDR3 does not end with the conserved phenylalanine or tryptophan, this likely comes from a read error. The chain recombines TRBV6-1 with TRBJ2-1, with D possibly matching TRBD1 (6 bases). Between the trimmed V and J ends, which lost 1 base and 7 bases, there was a span of 20 bases. Germline V gene data show CDR1 as MNHNS and CDR2 as SASEGT. The CDR3 loop spans 17 amino acids. Here the CDR3 DNA reads TGTGCCAGCAGTGAAGTATCCAGGGGCGATCTTCAAAATGAGCAGTTCTCC. It specifies CASSEVSRGDLQNEQFS.

This clonotype has only a few counts. The CDR3 DNA follows: TGTGCCAGCAGTACCCGGGACAGGGGGCTATCCTACGAGCAGTACTTC. Protein: CASSTRDRGLSYEQYF. The chain links TRBV28 to TRBJ2-7; TRBD1 matches 12 bases. The V gene end was trimmed by 5 bases and the J gene end by 1 base; junction bases not matched to a gene: 6. Germline-derived CDR1 and CDR2 are MDHEN and SYDVKM. The CDR3 totals 16 residues.

The sample holds many counts of this clonotype. J is TRBJ2-1 and V is TRBV10-1, with D possibly called TRBD1 or TRBD2 (6 bases each). CDR3 size: 14 residues. Germline CDR1 is WNHNN and CDR2 is SYGVQD (reference sequence). The V end was cut by 6 bases, the J end by 1 base, with 10 bases between. CDR3 bases: TGCGCCAGCAGAAGGAGGGGGTCCTACAATGAGCAGTTCTTC. It codes for CASRRRGSYNEQFF.

The chain couples TRBV19 to TRBJ1-5, with D unresolved. Trimming left V 3 bases short and J 4 bases short, with 16 bases between. CDR3 size: 16 residues. The germline V gene encodes CDR1 LNHDA and CDR2 SQIVND (reference sequence). CDR3: CASSIDGIGKNQPQHF. CDR3 nucleotide sequence: TGTGCCAGTAGTATCGACGGAATAGGGAAGAATCAGCCCCAGCATTTT. Drawing the rest from reference TRBV19 and TRBJ1-5, the complete variable domain is DGGITQSPKYLFRKEGQNVTLSCEQNLNHDAMYWYRQDPGQGLRLIYYSQIVNDFQKGDIAEGYSVSREKKESFPLTVTSAQKNPTAFYLCASSIDGIGKNQPQHFGDGTRLSIL.

Of note for this clonotype: This may be a read error: a much more frequent sequence differs by one nucleotide. The chain uses TRBV6-5 and TRBJ2-1; perhaps TRBD1 as D (5 bases). The CDR3 totals 16 residues. CDR1 MNHEY and CDR2 SVGAGI come from the germline V gene. CDR3 amino acids: CVSSYRISVSYNEQFF. DNA of the CDR3: TGTGTCAGCAGTTACAGGATTTCTGTCTCCTACAATGAGCAGTTCTTC.

On this clonotype: At one boundary the junction diverges from the germline segment, which might be a read error. V gene TRBV6-6 combines with J gene TRBJ1-2, with 8 nucleotides matching TRBD1. Germline V gives CDR1 MNHNY, CDR2 SVGAGI (reference sequence). CDR3 size: 15 residues. The CDR3 nucleotides read TGTGCCACCAGTTCGCGGACAGGGTCTAATTATGGCTACACCTTC. Amino acids: CATSSRTGSNYGYTF.

The V call is TRBV5-4, the J call TRBJ2-1; D is possibly TRBD1 or TRBD2 (7 bases each). This CDR3 has 15 amino acids. Germline assignment: CDR1 SGHNT and CDR2 YYREEE (reference sequence). Trimming cost V 6 bases and J 1 base, with 14 bases left between them. The CDR3 loop is CASNRQGGSYNEQFF. The CDR3 DNA is TGTGCCAGCAACCGACAGGGAGGGTCCTACAATGAGCAGTTCTTC. The full variable domain, completed using reference TRBV5-4 and TRBJ2-1, is ETGVTQSPTHLIKTRGQQVTLRCSSQSGHNTVSWYQQALGQGPQFIFQYYREEENGRGNFPPRFSGLQFPNYSSELNVNALELDDSALYLCASNRQGGSYNEQFFGPGTRLTVL.

By its share, this clonotype is medium-sized. The chain links TRBV12-5 to TRBJ2-5, with D maybe TRBD1 (6 bases). Germline-derived CDR1 and CDR2 are LGHNT and FRNRAP. Trimming took off 5 bases at V and 5 bases at J, with 18 bases between the two ends. This CDR3 spans 15 amino acids. CDR3 residues: CASGTSDSPGETQYF. CDR3 DNA sequence: TGTGCTAGTGGTACCTCGGACAGCCCGGGGGAGACCCAGTACTTC.

This clonotype was seen ten or more times. The chain recombines TRBV5-4 with TRBJ2-7, with 13 bases identical to TRBD2. Germline CDR1 is SGHNT and CDR2 is YYREEE (reference sequence). V lost 2 bases, J lost 4 bases, and 3 bases stayed unmatched. The CDR3 loop spans 15 amino acids. This chain's CDR3 is CASSLTSGRGYEQYF. The DNA of the CDR3 is TGTGCCAGCAGCTTAACTAGCGGGAGGGGGTACGAGCAGTACTTC.